The following is a T cell receptor (beta chain) sequence with its context. Its antigen remains unknown. This specimen belongs to a study of response to subunit inactivated influenza vaccine. Study results and caveats: The study's authors posited that every seasonal influenza vaccination enlists few new T cells.

TCRdb re-called the RT-PCR reads with MiXCR, one entry per CDR3 protein. Of about 500,000 distinct CDR3 sequences in the sample, about 15% were seen once. Germline values: CDR1 SGHAT, CDR2 FQNNGV. The CDR3 is 16 residues long. Trimming took 5 bases from V and 7 from J; bases not matched to a gene: 12. The genes are TRBV11-2 and TRBJ1-4, with 8 positions matching TRBD1. The input for sequencing was CD4+ T cells sorted from PBMCs, taken about 23 months after vaccination. The TCR comes from a man aged 45-69 years who received an inactivated influenza vaccine. CDR3 sequence: CASSLGQGGGFEKLFF. The CDR3 region has the DNA TGTGCCAGCAGCCTAGGACAGGGCGGAGGTTTTGAAAAACTGTTTTTT.